The following is a T cell receptor beta chain sequence with its context. What it recognizes is unknown. This PCR relied on a set of 60 Vbeta primers and 13 Jbeta primers. Libraries were prepared by immunoSEQ multiplex PCR; TCRdb keeps only in-frame clonotypes and omits some of them. The top ten hold 4% to 5.5% of the sample, which has 25,000 or so clones, approximately 79% seen once. These data are taken from a study of cytomegalovirus exposure and HLA in healthy donors. General study points: A likely sequencing artifact accounted for one observed cluster of highly shared sequence variants.

Per germline, CDR1 MNHNS and CDR2 SASEGT. V was trimmed by 2 bases and J by 7 bases, leaving 11 bases between them. CDR3 length: 13 residues. Sequenced input: PBMCs. This chain joins TRBV6-1 and TRBJ1-2, with D possibly matching TRBD1 (5 bases). The receptor's source is a male donor in good health and CMV-seronegative. The CDR3 coding sequence is TGTGCCAGCAGTGAATTGACAGAGACTGGCTACACCTTC. Translation: CASSELTETGYTF.